A selection of T cell receptor beta chains follows, all from one sample in a study of cytomegalovirus exposure and HLA in healthy donors. This table comes from immunoSEQ multiplex PCR, and its TCRdb copy is limited to in-frame clones, with some not included. The profile shows under 150,000 clones, roughly four fifths of them singletons. Specimen: PBMCs. Every receptor here comes from a boy younger than 10 in good health and CMV-seronegative. The conserved cysteine and the conserved F or W are not part of the CDR3 here.

cdr3_aa | j_call | v_call
ASPGLLNTGELF | TRBJ2-2 | TRBV6-1
AWSWGGLGNTEAF | TRBJ1-1 | TRBV30
ASSRGSDFYNEQF | TRBJ2-1 | TRBV6-1
ASRAAITDTQY | TRBJ2-3 | TRBV5-1
ASSSTGQGAYGYT | TRBJ1-2 | TRBV27
ASRDTLGTSGGWDEQF | TRBJ2-1 | TRBV27
ATSRDTVRPEQC | TRBJ2-7 | TRBV15
AGGGYQPQH | TRBJ1-5 | TRBV28
ASSDTAGGLDTQY | TRBJ2-3 | TRBV6-4
ASSVRTGEYNEQF | TRBJ2-1 | TRBV9
ASSQDRGLNTEAF | TRBJ1-1 | TRBV4-2
ASSQARRGTGAEAF | TRBJ1-1 | TRBV4-1
ASSLFLGDRDQETQY | TRBJ2-5 | TRBV5-1
ATSPGQASYGYT | TRBJ1-2 | TRBV15
ASSFPRGQVDYGYT | TRBJ1-2 | TRBV7-2
ASSDGTGPTEAF | TRBJ1-1 | TRBV6-1
ASSWTGTGSPGELF | TRBJ2-2 | TRBV5-1
AWSVRDRGNSPLH | TRBJ1-6 | TRBV30
ASSARGETQY | TRBJ2-5 | TRBV9
AAAQGNTEAF | TRBJ1-1 | TRBV6-5
ASGQGGTEAF | TRBJ1-1 | TRBV19
ASSLNGDDEQY | TRBJ2-7 | TRBV7-9
ACMGGKFYNEQF | TRBJ2-1 | TRBV6-5
ASSQVQDGTDTQY | TRBJ2-3 | TRBV4-3
ASSKAPGQAIYEQY | NA | TRBV6-1
ASSKGQGVHSNQPQH | TRBJ1-5 | TRBV21-1
AWLRGADTQY | TRBJ2-3 | TRBV30
ASSLGTGDQPQH | TRBJ1-5 | TRBV5-1
ASTLGGGLYNEQF | TRBJ2-1 | TRBV4-1
ASSLGRGDTQY | TRBJ2-3 | TRBV13
ASSSTTFRQGATQY | TRBJ2-3 | TRBV11-2
ASSPQTGGEETQY | TRBJ2-5 | TRBV5-1
ASSVEEGEGNQPQH | TRBJ1-5 | TRBV9
AWSYGHRTVGGYEQY | TRBJ2-7 | TRBV30
ATSLTSGSVNEQF | TRBJ2-1 | TRBV15
ASSLAYGGQPKLNTEAF | TRBJ1-1 | TRBV5-1
ASSTSGGSYNEQF | TRBJ2-1 | TRBV19
ASKTTGTDTQY | TRBJ2-3 | TRBV27
AWSVQGNTEAF | TRBJ1-1 | TRBV30
ASSFPHADTQY | TRBJ2-3 | TRBV7-9
ASSSPGLAGGGETQY | TRBJ2-5 | TRBV5-6
ASKEREGQGDTQY | TRBJ2-3 | TRBV6-4
ASSFQRESIGELF | TRBJ2-2 | TRBV7-9
ASRSLDGQGWSYGYT | TRBJ1-2 | TRBV27
ASSPGTGITDTQY | TRBJ2-3 | TRBV7-3
ASSDPRQGASNEKLF | TRBJ1-4 | TRBV25-1
ASSQMETDEQF | TRBJ2-1 | TRBV14
ASSQEAGGTEAF | TRBJ1-1 | TRBV18
ASSLDRTGELF | TRBJ2-2 | TRBV11-3
ASSSGGSNEKLF | TRBJ1-4 | TRBV11-1
ASSARGQGVAETQY | TRBJ2-5 | TRBV9